This T cell receptor (beta chain) appears in the sequencing data of a study of blood T cell repertoires in COVID-19. Overall study context: Acute and convalescent COVID-19 specimens originated in the United States, Italy and Spain.

V lost 4 bases to trimming and J lost 7 bases; unmatched junction nucleotides: 9. Germline values: CDR1 SNHLY, CDR2 FYNNEI. The CDR3 loop spans 15 amino acids. The participants were between 18 and 89 years old and came from 24 US areas. Original data processing: Reference gene primers were amplified, and this amplification served to estimate nucleated cell counts. The table came from immunoSEQ multiplex PCR; TCRdb's copy has only in-frame clones and leaves some out. The D gene and trimming were derived from the DNA, and the V and J assignments and clone size from that table. The table lists approximately 210,000 clones, over 75% of them singletons.

Sequencing was performed on PBMCs or T cells enriched from blood (not recorded which). The receptor was derived from a man aged 25-45 years with acute COVID-19. The J gene is TRBJ1-2, the V gene TRBV2; 10 bases are shared with TRBD1. For the CDR3, the DNA is TGTGCCAGCAGTGGGGGGACAGGGGTTGAATCTGGCTACACCTTC. Encoded protein: CASSGGTGVESGYTF.